This T cell receptor beta chain was obtained from a study of cytotoxic CD8 clonotypes in ibrutinib-treated CLL. Study findings and constraints: Pretreatment clonality was elevated relative to age-matched healthy donors and paralleled circulating CD8+ T-cell counts.

Researchers set a sequencing depth target of 1 in 200,000 to 1 in 1 million T cells. The data were produced by immunoSEQ multiplex PCR, yet TCRdb's version contains in-frame clones alone and is incomplete. The repertoire has around 140,000 clones, approximately 83% of them found once; the top ten carry about 1.9%. Cryopreserved PBMCs yielded roughly 2 micrograms of genomic DNA for TCR beta libraries. The CDR3 consists of 14 residues. Germline V CDR1 and CDR2: LNHDA, SQIVND (reference sequence). V gave up 3 bases and J gave up 3 bases, with 11 bases separating them. Worth noting for this clone: Its matching antigen is unknown.

The chain joins TRBV19 to TRBJ1-1; no clear D. This receptor was taken from a human donor with chronic lymphocytic leukemia. The source was PBMCs, collected after 24 months of ibrutinib treatment. The CDR3 DNA reads as TGTGCCAGTAGTATGAGCGGTGGGGACACTGAAGCTTTCTTT. Amino acids: CASSMSGGDTEAFF.